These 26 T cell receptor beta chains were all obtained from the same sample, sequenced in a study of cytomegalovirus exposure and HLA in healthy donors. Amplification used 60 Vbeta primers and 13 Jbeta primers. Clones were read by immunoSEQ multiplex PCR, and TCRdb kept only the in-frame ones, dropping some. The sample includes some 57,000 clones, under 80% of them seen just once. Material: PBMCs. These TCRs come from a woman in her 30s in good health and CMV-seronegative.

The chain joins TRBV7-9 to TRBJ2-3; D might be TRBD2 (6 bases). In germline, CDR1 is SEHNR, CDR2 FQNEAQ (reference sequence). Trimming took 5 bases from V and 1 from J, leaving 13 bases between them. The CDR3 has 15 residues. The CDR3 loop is CASSRAVAGTDTQYF. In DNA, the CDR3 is TGTGCCAGCAGCCGGGCCGTAGCGGGCACAGATACGCAGTATTTT.

CDR3 protein: CASSLGPGVYEQYF. For the CDR3, the DNA is TGTGCCAGCTCACTCGGGCCAGGGGTCTACGAGCAGTACTTC. This rearrangement joins TRBV18 to TRBJ2-7; D may be TRBD1 (6 bases). The CDR3 runs 14 residues. The germline gives CDR1 KGHSH, CDR2 LQKENI. Trimming cost V 4 bases and J 3 bases, with 13 bases left between them.

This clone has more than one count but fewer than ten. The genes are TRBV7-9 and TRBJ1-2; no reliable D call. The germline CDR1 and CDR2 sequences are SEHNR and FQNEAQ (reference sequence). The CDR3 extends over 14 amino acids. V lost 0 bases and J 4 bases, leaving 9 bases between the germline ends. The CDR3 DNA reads TGTGCCAGCAGCTTAGCGCAGGCACTCTATGGCTACACCTTC. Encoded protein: CASSLAQALYGYTF.

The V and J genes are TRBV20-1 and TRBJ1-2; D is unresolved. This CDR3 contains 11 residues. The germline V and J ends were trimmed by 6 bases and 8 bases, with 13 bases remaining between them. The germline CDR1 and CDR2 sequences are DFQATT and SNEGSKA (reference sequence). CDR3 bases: TGCAGTGCCACTGACGGGAACGGCTACACCTTC. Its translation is CSATDGNGYTF.

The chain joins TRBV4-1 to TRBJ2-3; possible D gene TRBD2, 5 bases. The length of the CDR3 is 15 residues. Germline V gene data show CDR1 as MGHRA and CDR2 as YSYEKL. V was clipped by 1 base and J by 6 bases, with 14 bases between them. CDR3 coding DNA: TGCGCCAGCAGCCAAGGAACTAGACGGGCGGATACGCAGTATTTT. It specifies CASSQGTRRADTQYF.

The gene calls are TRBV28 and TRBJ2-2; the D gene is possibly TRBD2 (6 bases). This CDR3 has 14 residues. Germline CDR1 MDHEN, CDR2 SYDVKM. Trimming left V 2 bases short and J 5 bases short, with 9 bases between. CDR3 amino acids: CASSLGGDTGELFF. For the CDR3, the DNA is TGTGCCAGCAGTTTAGGCGGGGATACCGGGGAGCTGTTTTTT.

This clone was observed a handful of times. The CDR3 here is CASSFSGSNQPQHF. Here the CDR3 DNA reads TGTGCCAGCAGTTTCTCAGGGTCCAATCAGCCCCAGCATTTT. The chain links TRBV27 to TRBJ1-5, with D possibly matching TRBD1 (5 bases). V dropped 3 bases and J dropped 3 bases, with 9 bases sitting between them. CDR1 and CDR2 from the germline V gene are MNHEY and SMNVEV (reference sequence). This CDR3 spans 14 amino acids.

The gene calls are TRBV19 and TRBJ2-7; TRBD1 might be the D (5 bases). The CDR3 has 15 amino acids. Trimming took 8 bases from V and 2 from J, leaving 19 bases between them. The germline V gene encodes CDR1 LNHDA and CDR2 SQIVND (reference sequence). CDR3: CASAPMAGSTYEQYF. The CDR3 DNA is TGTGCCAGTGCCCCTATGGCAGGGTCCACCTACGAGCAGTACTTC.

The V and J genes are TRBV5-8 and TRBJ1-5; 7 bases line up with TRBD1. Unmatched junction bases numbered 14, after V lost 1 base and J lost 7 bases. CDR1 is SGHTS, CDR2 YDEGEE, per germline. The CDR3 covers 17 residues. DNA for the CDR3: TGTGCCAGCAGCTTGTCCCGGGACAGCACTGCCGGGCAGCCCCAGCATTTT. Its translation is CASSLSRDSTAGQPQHF. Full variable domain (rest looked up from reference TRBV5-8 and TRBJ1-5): EAGVTQSPTHLIKTRGQQATLRCSPISGHTSVYWYQQALGLGLQFLLWYDEGEERNRGNFPPRFSGRQFPNYSSELNVNALELEDSALYLCASSLSRDSTAGQPQHFGDGTRLSIL.

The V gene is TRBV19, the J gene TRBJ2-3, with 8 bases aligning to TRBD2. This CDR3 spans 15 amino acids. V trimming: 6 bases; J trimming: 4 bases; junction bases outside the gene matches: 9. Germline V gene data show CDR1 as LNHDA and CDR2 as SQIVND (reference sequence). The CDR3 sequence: CASSSVPGGADTQYF. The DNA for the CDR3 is TGTGCCAGTAGCTCGGTGCCGGGGGGGGCAGATACGCAGTATTTT.

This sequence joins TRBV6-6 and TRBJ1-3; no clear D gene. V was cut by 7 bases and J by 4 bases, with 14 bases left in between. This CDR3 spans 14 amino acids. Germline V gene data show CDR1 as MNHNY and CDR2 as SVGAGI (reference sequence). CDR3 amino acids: CASIPGGPGNTIYF. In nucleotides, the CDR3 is TGTGCCAGCATCCCAGGAGGTCCAGGAAACACCATATATTTT.

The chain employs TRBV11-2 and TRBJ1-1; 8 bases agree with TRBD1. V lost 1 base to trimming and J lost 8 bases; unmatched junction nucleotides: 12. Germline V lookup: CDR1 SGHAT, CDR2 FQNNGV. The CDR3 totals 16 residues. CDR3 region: CASSLVPGQGGAEAFF. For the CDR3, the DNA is TGTGCCAGCAGCTTAGTACCCGGACAGGGTGGTGCAGAAGCTTTCTTT. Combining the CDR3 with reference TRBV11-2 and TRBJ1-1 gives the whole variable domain EAGVAQSPRYKIIEKRQSVAFWCNPISGHATLYWYQQILGQGPKLLIQFQNNGVVDDSQLPKDRFSAERLKGVDSTLKIQPAKLEDSAVYLCASSLVPGQGGAEAFFGQGTRLTVV.

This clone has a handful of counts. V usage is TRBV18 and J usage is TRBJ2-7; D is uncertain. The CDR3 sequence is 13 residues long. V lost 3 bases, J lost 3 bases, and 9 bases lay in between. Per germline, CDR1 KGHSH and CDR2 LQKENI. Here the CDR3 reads CASSPSVNYEQYF. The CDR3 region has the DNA TGTGCCAGCTCACCTTCAGTTAACTACGAGCAGTACTTC.

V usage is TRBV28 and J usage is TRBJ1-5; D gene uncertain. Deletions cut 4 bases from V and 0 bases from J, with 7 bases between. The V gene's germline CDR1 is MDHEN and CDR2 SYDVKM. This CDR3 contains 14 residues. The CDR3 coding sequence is TGTGCCAGCAGTTCGTTCGTTAGCAATCAGCCCCAGCATTTT. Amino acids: CASSSFVSNQPQHF.

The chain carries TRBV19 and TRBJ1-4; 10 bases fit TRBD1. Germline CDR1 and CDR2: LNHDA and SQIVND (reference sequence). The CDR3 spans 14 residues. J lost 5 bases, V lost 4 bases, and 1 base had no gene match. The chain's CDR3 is CASSTDRGNEKLFF. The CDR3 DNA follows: TGTGCCAGTAGTACGGACAGGGGGAATGAAAAACTGTTTTTT.

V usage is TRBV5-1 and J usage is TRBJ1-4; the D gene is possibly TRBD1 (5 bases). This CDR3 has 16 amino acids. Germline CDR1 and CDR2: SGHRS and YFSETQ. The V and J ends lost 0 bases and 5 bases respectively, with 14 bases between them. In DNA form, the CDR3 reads TGCGCCAGCAGCTTGGGTATCCAGGGCCTAAATGAAAAACTGTTTTTT. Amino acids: CASSLGIQGLNEKLFF.

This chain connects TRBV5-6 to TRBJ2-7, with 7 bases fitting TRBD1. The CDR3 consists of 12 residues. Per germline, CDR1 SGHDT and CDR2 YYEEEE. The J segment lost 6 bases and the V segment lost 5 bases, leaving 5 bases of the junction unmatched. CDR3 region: CASRPTGVEQYF. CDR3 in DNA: TGTGCCAGCAGACCCACAGGGGTCGAGCAGTACTTC.

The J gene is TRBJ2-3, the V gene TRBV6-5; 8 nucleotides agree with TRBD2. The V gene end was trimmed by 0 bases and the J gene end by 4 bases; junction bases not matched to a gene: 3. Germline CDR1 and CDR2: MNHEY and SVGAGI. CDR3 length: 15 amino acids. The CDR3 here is CASSYSRGGPDTQYF. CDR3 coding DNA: TGTGCCAGCAGTTACTCCCGGGGGGGCCCAGATACGCAGTATTTT.

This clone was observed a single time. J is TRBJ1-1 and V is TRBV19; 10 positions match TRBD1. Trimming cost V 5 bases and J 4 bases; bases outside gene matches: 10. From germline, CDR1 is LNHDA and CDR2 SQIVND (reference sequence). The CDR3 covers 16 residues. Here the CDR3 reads CASSLYSRQGATEAFF. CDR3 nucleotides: TGTGCCAGTAGTTTATACTCCCGACAGGGGGCCACTGAAGCTTTCTTT.

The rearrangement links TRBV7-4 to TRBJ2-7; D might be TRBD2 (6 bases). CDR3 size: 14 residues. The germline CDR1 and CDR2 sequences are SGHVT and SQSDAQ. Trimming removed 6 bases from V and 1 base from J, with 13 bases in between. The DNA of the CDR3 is TGTGCCAGCAGTTCCTTTGGGGGGTCCTACGAGCAGTACGTC. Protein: CASSSFGGSYEQYV.

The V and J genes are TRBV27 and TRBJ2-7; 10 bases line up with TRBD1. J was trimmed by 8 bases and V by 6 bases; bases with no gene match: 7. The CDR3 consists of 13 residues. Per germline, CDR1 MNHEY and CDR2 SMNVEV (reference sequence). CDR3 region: CASREPGQGKQYF. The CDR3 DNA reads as TGTGCCAGCAGGGAGCCGGGACAGGGGAAGCAGTACTTC.

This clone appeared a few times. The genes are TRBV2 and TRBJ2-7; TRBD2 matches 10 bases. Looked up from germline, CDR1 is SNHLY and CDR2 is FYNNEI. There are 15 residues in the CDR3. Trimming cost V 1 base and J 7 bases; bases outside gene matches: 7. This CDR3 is CASSEVLAGVWEQYF. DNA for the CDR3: TGTGCCAGCAGTGAAGTCCTAGCGGGAGTTTGGGAGCAGTACTTC.

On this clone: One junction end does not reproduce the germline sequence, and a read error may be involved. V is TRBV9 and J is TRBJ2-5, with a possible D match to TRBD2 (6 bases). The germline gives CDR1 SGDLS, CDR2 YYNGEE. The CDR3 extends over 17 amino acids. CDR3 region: CASSVWGDRGPQEAQYF. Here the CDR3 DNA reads TGTGCCAGCAGCGTATGGGGGGATAGAGGGCCACAAGAGGCCCAGTACTTC. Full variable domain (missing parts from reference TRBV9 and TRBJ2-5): DSGVTQTPKHLITATGQRVTLRCSPRSGDLSVYWYQQSLDQGLQFLIQYYNGEERAKGNILERFSAQQFPDLHSELNLSSLELGDSALYFCASSVWGDRGPQEAQYFGPGTRLLVL.

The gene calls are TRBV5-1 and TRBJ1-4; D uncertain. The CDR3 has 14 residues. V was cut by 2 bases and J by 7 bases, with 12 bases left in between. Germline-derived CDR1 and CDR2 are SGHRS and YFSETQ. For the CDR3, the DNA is TGCGCCAGCAGCTTCCGGGAATATGGTGAAAAACTGTTTTTT. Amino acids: CASSFREYGEKLFF. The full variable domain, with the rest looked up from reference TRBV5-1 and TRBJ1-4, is KAGVTQTPRYLIKTRGQQVTLSCSPISGHRSVSWYQQTPGQGLQFLFEYFSETQRNKGNFPGRFSGRQFSNSRSEMNVSTLELGDSALYLCASSFREYGEKLFFGSGTQLSVL.

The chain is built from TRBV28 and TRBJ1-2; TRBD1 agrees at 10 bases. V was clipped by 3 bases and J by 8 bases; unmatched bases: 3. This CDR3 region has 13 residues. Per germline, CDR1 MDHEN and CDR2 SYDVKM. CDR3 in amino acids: CASSLTGGGGYTF. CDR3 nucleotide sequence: TGTGCCAGCAGTTTGACAGGGGGCGGAGGCTACACCTTC.

CDR3 loop: CASSIGQPEAFF. CDR3 in DNA: TGTGCCAGTAGTATAGGACAGCCTGAAGCTTTCTTT. This chain connects TRBV19 to TRBJ1-1; a weak D match, TRBD1 (5 bases). CDR1 LNHDA and CDR2 SQIVND come from the germline V gene (reference sequence). V shed 1 base and J shed 6 bases, with 6 bases lying between them. This CDR3 region has 12 residues.